This TCR beta chain was sequenced for a study of shared clonotypes between healthy human individuals. About the study: A couple of women and three men aged 18 to 49 made up the donors.

The table came from immunoSEQ multiplex PCR; TCRdb's copy has only in-frame clones and leaves some out. The profile shows 300,000 to 350,000 clones, less than 75% of them singletons. The germline V gene encodes CDR1 SGHTS and CDR2 YDEGEE. CDR3 length: 13 amino acids. The germline V and J ends were trimmed by 2 bases and 3 bases, with 9 bases remaining between them. For this clone: The antigen is undetermined. One base away lies a much larger clone, so this may be a sequencing read error.

Study outcomes and limitations: Researchers found naive subsets generally carried larger estimated richness than memory subsets. The four-donor shared clonotypes exceeded non-shared clonotypes in generation probability, with non-shared ones scoring lower. For naive CD4 cells, roughly 5% of clonotypes were shared across a handful of donors.

This TCR came from a young man in good health. Sample: memory CD4+ T cells sorted from blood. Described subset: CD45RA-negative fraction. The gene calls are TRBV5-8 and TRBJ2-7, with a possible D match to TRBD1 (6 bases). CDR3 in DNA: TGTGCCAGCAGCTTTGGACAGAACTACGAGCAGTACTTC. Its protein product is CASSFGQNYEQYF. The entire variable domain, with the rest obtained from reference TRBV5-8 and TRBJ2-7, is as follows: EAGVTQSPTHLIKTRGQQATLRCSPISGHTSVYWYQQALGLGLQFLLWYDEGEERNRGNFPPRFSGRQFPNYSSELNVNALELEDSALYLCASSFGQNYEQYFGPGTRLTVT.